Included here is one T cell receptor (beta chain) sequence, with context. Its antigen remains unknown. The data derive from a study of cytomegalovirus exposure and HLA in healthy donors. Regarding the study as a whole: Certain indistinguishable V segments, among them TRBV6-2 and TRBV6-3, were excluded. A previous analysis found most TCR beta V segments productive roughly 90% or roughly 30% of the time.

PCR primers comprised 60 Vbeta and 13 Jbeta primers. Here immunoSEQ multiplex PCR was the method, and the copy in TCRdb shows in-frame clones only, minus some. The data show approximately 240,000 clones, about four fifths seen once. The CDR3 runs 19 residues. Germline CDR1 reads MGHRA; CDR2 reads YSYEKL. V dropped 2 bases and J dropped 5; count of bases not matched to a gene: 10. The chain couples TRBV4-1 to TRBJ2-2, with 14 bases identical to TRBD2. Material: PBMCs. This sequence originates from a woman between 40 and 50 years old in good health and CMV-seropositive. The CDR3 DNA follows: TGCGCCAGCAGCCAAATCCCGACTAGCGGGAGGGCCCCAACCGGGGAGCTGTTTTTT. The encoded protein is CASSQIPTSGRAPTGELFF.